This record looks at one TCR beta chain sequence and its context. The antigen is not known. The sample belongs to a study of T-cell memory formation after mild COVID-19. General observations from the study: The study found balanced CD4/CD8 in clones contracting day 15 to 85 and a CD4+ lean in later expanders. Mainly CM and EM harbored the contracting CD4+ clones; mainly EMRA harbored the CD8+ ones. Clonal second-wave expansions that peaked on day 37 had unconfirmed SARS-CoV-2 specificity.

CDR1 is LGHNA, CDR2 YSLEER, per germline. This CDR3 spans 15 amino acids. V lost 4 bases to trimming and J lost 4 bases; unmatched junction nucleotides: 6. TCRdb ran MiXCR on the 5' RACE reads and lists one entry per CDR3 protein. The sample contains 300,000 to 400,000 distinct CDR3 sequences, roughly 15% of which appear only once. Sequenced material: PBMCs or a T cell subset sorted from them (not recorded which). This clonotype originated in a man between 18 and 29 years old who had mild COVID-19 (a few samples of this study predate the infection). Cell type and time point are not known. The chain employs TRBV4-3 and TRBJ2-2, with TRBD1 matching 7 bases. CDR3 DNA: TGCGCCAGCAGCCGATCGGGACAGCGCACCGGGGAGCTGTTTTTT. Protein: CASSRSGQRTGELFF.